These T cell receptor beta chains were read from a single sample in a study of response to subunit inactivated influenza vaccine. TCRdb called the RT-PCR reads again in MiXCR, with one record for every CDR3 protein. The sample contains 450,000 to 500,000 distinct CDR3 sequences, roughly 9.8% of which appear only once. The source material was PBMCs from blood, sampled 40 to 50 days after vaccination. The receptors stem from a man aged 45 to 65 who received an inactivated influenza vaccine. Both conserved end residues are part of each CDR3. The order of the fields is V gene, J gene, clone size, D gene, CDR3 DNA, CDR3 protein. The D gene is left open where the match is weak. Part of the rows lack a size; the others show once, few, many or a class for expanded clones.

V: TRBV20-1; J: TRBJ1-4; size: .; D: .; DNA: TGCAGTGCTAGGAACACCTGGGGGAATGAAAAACTGTTTTTT; CDR3: CSARNTWGNEKLFF
V: TRBV4-2; J: TRBJ1-5; size: .; D: .; DNA: TGTGCCATGGGCCCCGGGCTAGGGGGACAGCCCCAGCATTTT; CDR3: CAMGPGLGGQPQHF
V: TRBV10-3; J: TRBJ1-1; size: .; D: .; DNA: TGTGCCATCAGGGGCAGGGAGAATAGGAACACTGAAGCTTCCTTT; CDR3: CAIRGRENRNTEASF
V: TRBV19; J: TRBJ2-3; size: .; D: .; DNA: TGTGCCAGTAGTAGTCTAGGTTCAGATACGCAGTATTTT; CDR3: CASSSLGSDTQYF
V: TRBV2; J: TRBJ2-5; size: many; D: .; DNA: TGTGCCAGCAGTGATAGACTGGGAGGCGGGGAGACCCAGTACTTC; CDR3: CASSDRLGGGETQYF
V: TRBV11-2; J: TRBJ2-3; size: many; D: .; DNA: TGTGCCAGCAGTCAGTCGGGGACGGAAAACACAGATACGCAGTATTTT; CDR3: CASSQSGTENTDTQYF
V: TRBV6-2/TRBV6-3; J: TRBJ1-2; size: many; D: TRBD1; DNA: TGTGCCGGCGCGGGTTTTGGCAGGGGGATCGATGGCTACACCTTC; CDR3: CAGAGFGRGIDGYTF
V: TRBV2; J: TRBJ2-7; size: .; D: .; DNA: TGTGCCAGCAGTGGAGGGACCGACCCCTTCTACGAGCAGTACTTC; CDR3: CASSGGTDPFYEQYF
V: TRBV29-1; J: TRBJ2-7; size: few; D: TRBD1; DNA: TGCAGCGCCTCCGGCAGGGGGCTTGAGCAGTACTTC; CDR3: CSASGRGLEQYF
V: TRBV10-3; J: TRBJ2-1; size: many; D: .; DNA: TGTGCCATCAGTGACTGGGCCACCTTGGTCAATGAGCAGTTCTTC; CDR3: CAISDWATLVNEQFF
V: TRBV27; J: TRBJ2-7; size: many; D: .; DNA: TGTGCCAGCAGTTTCCGACGATTCGGCGAGCAGTACTTC; CDR3: CASSFRRFGEQYF
V: TRBV7-2; J: TRBJ1-5; size: many; D: TRBD1; DNA: TGTGCCAGCAGCGCAGATGACAGGGTGGCTCAGCCCCAGCATTTT; CDR3: CASSADDRVAQPQHF
V: TRBV12-3/TRBV12-4; J: TRBJ1-4; size: .; D: TRBD1; DNA: TGTGCCAGCAGCAAGACAGGGGGGAATGAAAAACTGTTTTTT; CDR3: CASSKTGGNEKLFF
V: TRBV20-1; J: TRBJ2-1; size: few; D: TRBD2; DNA: TGCAGTGAGGGCGGGAGGGCCAATGAGCAGTTCTTC; CDR3: CSEGGRANEQFF
V: TRBV7-6; J: TRBJ2-1; size: few; D: TRBD2; DNA: TGTGCCAGCAGCTTGGGACTAGCGGGAGACAGCTCCTACAATGAGCAGTTCTTC; CDR3: CASSLGLAGDSSYNEQFF
V: TRBV14; J: TRBJ2-5; size: .; D: .; DNA: TGTGCCAGCAGCCGGGACGTCGGTTCAGAGACCCAGTACTTC; CDR3: CASSRDVGSETQYF
V: TRBV7-2; J: TRBJ2-1; size: once; D: .; DNA: TGTGCCAGCAGCCCTCAGGTCTACAATGAGCAGTTCTTC; CDR3: CASSPQVYNEQFF
V: TRBV7-2; J: TRBJ1-1; size: few; D: .; DNA: TGTGCCAGCAGCTTAGGGTTAGTGGGCCCGAACACTGAAGCTTTCTTT; CDR3: CASSLGLVGPNTEAFF
V: TRBV12-3/TRBV12-4; J: TRBJ2-3; size: .; D: TRBD2; DNA: TGTGCCAGCACCTCCGGACTAGCGGCGCAGTATTTT; CDR3: CASTSGLAAQYF
V: TRBV10-3; J: TRBJ1-1; size: many; D: .; DNA: TGTGCCATCAGTGAGTTGGCAGCACCGAACACTGAAGCTTTCTTT; CDR3: CAISELAAPNTEAFF
V: TRBV7-2; J: TRBJ2-5; size: few; D: TRBD2; DNA: TGTGCCAGCAGCTTAGGAGCTCGGGGGGGCAGGGAGACCCAGTACTTC; CDR3: CASSLGARGGRETQYF
V: TRBV20-1; J: TRBJ1-5; size: many; D: .; DNA: TGCAGTGCTAAGGGGACTAATCAGCCCCAGCATTTT; CDR3: CSAKGTNQPQHF
V: TRBV24-1; J: TRBJ2-3; size: few; D: .; DNA: TGTGCCACCAGTGCCGCAGATACGCAGTATTTT; CDR3: CATSAADTQYF
V: TRBV5-1; J: TRBJ2-1; size: .; D: TRBD1; DNA: TGCGCCAGCAGCTTTGGGCAGGGGGCCATCAATGAGCAGTTCTTC; CDR3: CASSFGQGAINEQFF
V: TRBV9; J: TRBJ1-3; size: many; D: .; DNA: TGTGCCAGCAGCGTAGACTCGGGATCTGGAAACACCATATATTTT; CDR3: CASSVDSGSGNTIYF
V: TRBV12-3/TRBV12-4; J: TRBJ1-2; size: few; D: TRBD1; DNA: TGTGCCAGCACGACAAGTGGGACAGGGGTCTATGGCTACACCTTC; CDR3: CASTTSGTGVYGYTF
V: TRBV20-1; J: TRBJ2-1; size: .; D: TRBD2; DNA: TGCAGTGCCACCGGACTAGCGGGGCGCAATGAGCAGTTCTTC; CDR3: CSATGLAGRNEQFF
V: TRBV29-1; J: TRBJ2-1; size: few; D: .; DNA: TGCAGCGTTGAAGGAGAAGGTAGCATATATGAGCAGTTCTTC; CDR3: CSVEGEGSIYEQFF
V: TRBV15; J: TRBJ2-2; size: few; D: .; DNA: TGTGCCACCAGCAGAGATCTGGTATCGGTTTCCGGGGAGCTGTTTTTT; CDR3: CATSRDLVSVSGELFF
V: TRBV29-1; J: TRBJ2-2; size: many; D: TRBD1; DNA: TGCAGCGGGGGACAGGTCACCGGGGAGCTGTTTTTT; CDR3: CSGGQVTGELFF
V: TRBV6-5; J: TRBJ1-1; size: few; D: TRBD1; DNA: TGTGCCAGCAGTTACACGGACAGGGGGAACACTGAAGCTTTCTTT; CDR3: CASSYTDRGNTEAFF
V: TRBV2; J: TRBJ2-7; size: few; D: .; DNA: TGTGCCAGCAGGAATAGGGCTCGGGTGTGGGAGCAGTACTTC; CDR3: CASRNRARVWEQYF
V: TRBV20-1; J: TRBJ2-3; size: few; D: .; DNA: TGCAGTGCTAGGATGCCGACAGCACCAGATACGCAGTATTTT; CDR3: CSARMPTAPDTQYF